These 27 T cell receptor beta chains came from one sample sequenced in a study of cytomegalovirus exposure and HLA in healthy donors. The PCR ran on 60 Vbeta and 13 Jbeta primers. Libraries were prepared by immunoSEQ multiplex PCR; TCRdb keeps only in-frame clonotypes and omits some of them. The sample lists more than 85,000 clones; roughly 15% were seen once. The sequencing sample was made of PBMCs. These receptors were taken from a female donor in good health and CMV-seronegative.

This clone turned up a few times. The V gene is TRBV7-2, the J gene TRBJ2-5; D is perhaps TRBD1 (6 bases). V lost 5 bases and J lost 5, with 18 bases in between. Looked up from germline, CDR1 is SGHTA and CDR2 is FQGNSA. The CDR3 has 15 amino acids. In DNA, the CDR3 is TGTGCCAGCAGCATAGACAACCAGGGGCCCGAGACCCAGTACTTC. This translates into CASSIDNQGPETQYF. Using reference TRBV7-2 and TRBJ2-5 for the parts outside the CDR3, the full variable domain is GAGVSQSPSNKVTEKGKDVELRCDPISGHTALYWYRQSLGQGLEFLIYFQGNSAPDKSGLPSDRFSAERTGGSVSTLTIQRTQQEDSAVYLCASSIDNQGPETQYFGPGTRLLVL.

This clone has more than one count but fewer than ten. DNA of the CDR3: TGTGCCAGCAGCTTGGGATCAGGATCGCCTAACTATGGCTACACCTTC. Amino acids: CASSLGSGSPNYGYTF. The rearrangement links TRBV5-6 to TRBJ1-2; D remains unclear. V lost 0 bases to trimming and J lost 0 bases, with 12 bases between them. Germline CDR1 reads SGHDT; CDR2 reads YYEEEE. The CDR3 loop spans 16 amino acids.

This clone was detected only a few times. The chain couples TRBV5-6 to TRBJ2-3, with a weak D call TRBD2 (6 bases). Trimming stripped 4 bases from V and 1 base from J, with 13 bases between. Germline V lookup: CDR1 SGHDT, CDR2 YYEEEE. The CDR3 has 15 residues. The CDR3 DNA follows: TGTGCCAGCAGCCCGACTAGTCAAGGCACAGATACGCAGTATTTT. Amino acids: CASSPTSQGTDTQYF.

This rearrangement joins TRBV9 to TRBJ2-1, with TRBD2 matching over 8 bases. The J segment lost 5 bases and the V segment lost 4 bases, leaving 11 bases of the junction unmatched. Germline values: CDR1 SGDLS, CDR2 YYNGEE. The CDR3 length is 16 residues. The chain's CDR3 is CASSPTAGGRNNEQFF. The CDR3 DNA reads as TGTGCCAGCAGCCCAACCGCGGGGGGCCGGAACAATGAGCAGTTCTTC.

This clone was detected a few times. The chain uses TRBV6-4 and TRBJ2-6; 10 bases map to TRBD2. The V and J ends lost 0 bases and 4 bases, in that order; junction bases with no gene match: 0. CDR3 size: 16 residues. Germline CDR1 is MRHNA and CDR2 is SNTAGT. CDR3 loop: CASSDSSGRGANVLTF. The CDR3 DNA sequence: TGTGCCAGCAGTGACTCTAGCGGGAGGGGGGCCAACGTCCTGACTTTC.

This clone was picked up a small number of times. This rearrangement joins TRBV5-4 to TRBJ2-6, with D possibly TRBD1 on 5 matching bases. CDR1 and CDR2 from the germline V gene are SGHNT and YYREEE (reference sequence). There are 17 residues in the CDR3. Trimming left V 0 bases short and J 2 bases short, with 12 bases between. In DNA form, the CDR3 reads TGTGCCAGCAGCTTGGTCCAGGGCGGCACTGGGGCCAACGTCCTGACTTTC. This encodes CASSLVQGGTGANVLTF. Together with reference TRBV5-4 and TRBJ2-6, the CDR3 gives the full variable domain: ETGVTQSPTHLIKTRGQQVTLRCSSQSGHNTVSWYQQALGQGPQFIFQYYREEENGRGNFPPRFSGLQFPNYSSELNVNALELDDSALYLCASSLVQGGTGANVLTFGAGSRLTVL.

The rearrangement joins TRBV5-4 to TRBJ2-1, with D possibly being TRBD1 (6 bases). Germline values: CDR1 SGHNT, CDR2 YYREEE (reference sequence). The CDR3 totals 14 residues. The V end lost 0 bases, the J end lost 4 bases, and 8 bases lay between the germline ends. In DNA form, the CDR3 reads TGTGCCAGCAGCTTGGGACAGGAATACAATGAGCAGTTCTTC. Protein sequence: CASSLGQEYNEQFF.

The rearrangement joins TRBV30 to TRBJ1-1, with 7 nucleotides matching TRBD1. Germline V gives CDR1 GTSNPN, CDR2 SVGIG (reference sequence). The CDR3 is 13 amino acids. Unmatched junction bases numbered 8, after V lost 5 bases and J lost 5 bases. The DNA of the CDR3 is TGTGCCTGGGCGGGACAGTTGGAGACTGAAGCTTTCTTT. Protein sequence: CAWAGQLETEAFF.

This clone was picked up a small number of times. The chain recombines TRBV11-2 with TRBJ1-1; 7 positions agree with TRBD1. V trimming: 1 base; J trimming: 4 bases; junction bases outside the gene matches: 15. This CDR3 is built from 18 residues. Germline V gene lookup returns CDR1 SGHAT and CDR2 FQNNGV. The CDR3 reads CASSLGLGAGGIGTEAFF. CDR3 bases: TGTGCCAGCAGCTTAGGGCTTGGCGCAGGGGGTATTGGCACTGAAGCTTTCTTT.

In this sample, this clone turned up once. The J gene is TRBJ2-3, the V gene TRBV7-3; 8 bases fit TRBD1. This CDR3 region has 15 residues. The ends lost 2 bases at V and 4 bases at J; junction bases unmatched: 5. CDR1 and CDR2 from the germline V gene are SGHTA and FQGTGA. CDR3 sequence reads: CASSLVQGESDTQYF. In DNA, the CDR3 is TGTGCCAGCAGCTTAGTACAGGGGGAATCAGATACGCAGTATTTT. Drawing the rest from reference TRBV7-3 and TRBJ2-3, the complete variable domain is GAGVSQTPSNKVTEKGKYVELRCDPISGHTALYWYRQSLGQGPEFLIYFQGTGAADDSGLPNDRFFAVRPEGSVSTLKIQRTERGDSAVYLCASSLVQGESDTQYFGPGTRLTVL.

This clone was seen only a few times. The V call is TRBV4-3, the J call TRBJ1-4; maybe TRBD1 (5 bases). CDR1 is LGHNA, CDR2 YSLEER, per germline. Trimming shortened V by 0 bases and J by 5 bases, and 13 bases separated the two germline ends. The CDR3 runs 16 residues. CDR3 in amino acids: CASSQDVGGRNEKLFF. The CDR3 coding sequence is TGCGCCAGCAGCCAAGATGTCGGGGGGAGGAATGAAAAACTGTTTTTT.

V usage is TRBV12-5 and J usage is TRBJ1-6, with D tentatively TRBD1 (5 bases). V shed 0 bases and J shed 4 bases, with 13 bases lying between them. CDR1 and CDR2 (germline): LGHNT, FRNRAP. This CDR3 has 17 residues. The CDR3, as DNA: TGTGCTAGTGGTTTGGTTTACCAGGGCGGTTATAATTCACCCCTCCACTTT. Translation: CASGLVYQGGYNSPLHF. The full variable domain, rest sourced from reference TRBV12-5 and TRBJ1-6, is DARVTQTPRHKVTEMGQEVTMRCQPILGHNTVFWYRQTMMQGLELLAYFRNRAPLDDSGMPKDRFSAEMPDATLATLKIQPSEPRDSAVYFCASGLVYQGGYNSPLHFGNGTRLTVT.

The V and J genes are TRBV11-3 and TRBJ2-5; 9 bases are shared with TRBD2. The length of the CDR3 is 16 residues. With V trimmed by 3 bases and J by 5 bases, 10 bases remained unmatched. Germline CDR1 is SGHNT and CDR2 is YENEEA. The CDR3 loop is CASSFSVAGELETQYF. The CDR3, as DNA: TGTGCCAGCAGCTTTAGTGTAGCGGGAGAATTGGAGACCCAGTACTTC. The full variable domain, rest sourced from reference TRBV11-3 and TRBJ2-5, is EAGVVQSPRYKIIEKKQPVAFWCNPISGHNTLYWYLQNLGQGPELLIRYENEEAVDDSQLPKDRFSAERLKGVDSTLKIQPAELGDSAVYLCASSFSVAGELETQYFGPGTRLLVL.

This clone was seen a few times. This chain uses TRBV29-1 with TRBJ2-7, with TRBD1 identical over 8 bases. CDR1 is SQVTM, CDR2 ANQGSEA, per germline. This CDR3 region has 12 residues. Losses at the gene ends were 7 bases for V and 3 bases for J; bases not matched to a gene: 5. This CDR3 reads CSGGQGLYEQYF. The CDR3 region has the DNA TGCAGCGGCGGACAGGGCCTCTACGAGCAGTACTTC.

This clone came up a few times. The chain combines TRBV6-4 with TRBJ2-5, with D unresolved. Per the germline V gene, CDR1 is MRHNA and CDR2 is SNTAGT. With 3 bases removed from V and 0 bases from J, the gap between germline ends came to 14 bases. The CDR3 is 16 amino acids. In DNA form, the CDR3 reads TGTGCCAGCAGTGAATTGAGGCTCGTGTACCAAGAGACCCAGTACTTC. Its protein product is CASSELRLVYQETQYF.

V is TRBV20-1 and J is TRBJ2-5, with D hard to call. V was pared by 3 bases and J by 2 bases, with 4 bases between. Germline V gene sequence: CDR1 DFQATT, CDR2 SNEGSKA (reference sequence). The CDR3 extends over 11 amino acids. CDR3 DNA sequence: TGCAGTGCTAGCTTTCAAGAGACCCAGTACTTC. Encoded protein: CSASFQETQYF.

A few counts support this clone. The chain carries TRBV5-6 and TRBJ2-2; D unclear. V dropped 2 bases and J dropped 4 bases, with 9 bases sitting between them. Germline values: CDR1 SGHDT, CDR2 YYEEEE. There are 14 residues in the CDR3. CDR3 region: CASSFEMVTGELFF. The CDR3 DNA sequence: TGTGCCAGCAGCTTTGAGATGGTCACCGGGGAGCTGTTTTTT.

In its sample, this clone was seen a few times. CDR3 in DNA: TGTGCCAGCACTACGGGTCACCCGGGGAATGAGCAGTTCTTC. It codes for CASTTGHPGNEQFF. The V call is TRBV6-6, the J call TRBJ2-1; D is perhaps TRBD2 (5 bases). Germline CDR1 is MNHNY and CDR2 is SVGAGI (reference sequence). Trimming stripped 7 bases from V and 7 bases from J, with 17 bases between. This CDR3 region has 14 residues.

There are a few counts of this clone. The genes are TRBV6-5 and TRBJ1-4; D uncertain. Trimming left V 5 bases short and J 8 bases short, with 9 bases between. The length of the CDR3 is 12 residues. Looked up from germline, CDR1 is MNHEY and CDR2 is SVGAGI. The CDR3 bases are TGTGCCAGCAGTACCCCGGGAGAAAAACTGTTTTTT. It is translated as CASSTPGEKLFF.

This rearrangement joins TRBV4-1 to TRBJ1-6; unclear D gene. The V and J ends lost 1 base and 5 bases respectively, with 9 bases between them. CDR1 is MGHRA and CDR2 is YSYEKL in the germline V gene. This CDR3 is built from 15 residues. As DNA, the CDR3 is TGCGCCAGCAGCCAAGGATACAGAAATAATTCACCCCTCCACTTT. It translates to CASSQGYRNNSPLHF.

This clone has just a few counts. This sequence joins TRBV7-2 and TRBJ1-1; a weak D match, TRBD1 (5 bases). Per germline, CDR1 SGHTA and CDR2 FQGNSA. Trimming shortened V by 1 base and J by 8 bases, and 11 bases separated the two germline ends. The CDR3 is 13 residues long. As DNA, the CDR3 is TGTGCCAGCAGCTTAGGGAACGGGGGGGAAGCTTTCTTT. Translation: CASSLGNGGEAFF.

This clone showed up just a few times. CDR3 bases: TGTGCCAGCAGTTCACAGGGGTACACTGAAGCTTTCTTT. Translating gives CASSSQGYTEAFF. The chain joins TRBV6-5 to TRBJ1-1; 7 bases match TRBD1. Trimming took 4 bases from V and 3 from J; bases not matched to a gene: 2. Germline values: CDR1 MNHEY, CDR2 SVGAGI. The CDR3 is made up of 13 amino acids.

The CDR3 coding sequence is TGTGCCAGCAGCCAAGTTAACGAGCAGTACTTC. It encodes CASSQVNEQYF. The V gene is TRBV14, the J gene TRBJ2-5; no definite D call. The J call may be faulty, since TRBJ2-7 better matches the DNA end. The CDR3 has 11 amino acids. Per germline, CDR1 SGHDN and CDR2 FVKESK.

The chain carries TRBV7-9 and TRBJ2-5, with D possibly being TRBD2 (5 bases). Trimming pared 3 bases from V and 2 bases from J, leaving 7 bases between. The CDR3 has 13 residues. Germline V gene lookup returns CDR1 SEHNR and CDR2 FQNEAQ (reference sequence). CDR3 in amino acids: CASSLSGQETQYF. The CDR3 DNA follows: TGTGCCAGCAGCTTGTCGGGACAAGAGACCCAGTACTTC.

CDR3 coding DNA: TGTGCCAGCAGCCCACTCCCCGGTAGCAATCAGCCCCAGCATTTT. It translates to CASSPLPGSNQPQHF. The chain couples TRBV9 to TRBJ1-5; D gene unclear. The germline V and J ends were trimmed by 4 bases and 0 bases, with 11 bases remaining between them. CDR3 size: 15 residues. Germline lookup yields CDR1 SGDLS and CDR2 YYNGEE.

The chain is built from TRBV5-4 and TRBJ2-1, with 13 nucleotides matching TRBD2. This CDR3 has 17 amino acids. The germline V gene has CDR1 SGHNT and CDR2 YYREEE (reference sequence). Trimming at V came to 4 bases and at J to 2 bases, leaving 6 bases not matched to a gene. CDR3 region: CASSGTGTSGTYNEQFF. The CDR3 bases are TGTGCCAGCAGCGGGACCGGGACTAGCGGGACCTACAATGAGCAGTTCTTC.

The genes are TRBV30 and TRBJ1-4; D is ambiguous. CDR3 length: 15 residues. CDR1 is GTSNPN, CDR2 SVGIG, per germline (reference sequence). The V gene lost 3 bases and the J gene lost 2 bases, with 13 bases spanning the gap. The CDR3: CAWRPLRVTNEKLFF. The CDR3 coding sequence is TGTGCCTGGAGACCTCTGCGGGTGACTAATGAAAAACTGTTTTTT.